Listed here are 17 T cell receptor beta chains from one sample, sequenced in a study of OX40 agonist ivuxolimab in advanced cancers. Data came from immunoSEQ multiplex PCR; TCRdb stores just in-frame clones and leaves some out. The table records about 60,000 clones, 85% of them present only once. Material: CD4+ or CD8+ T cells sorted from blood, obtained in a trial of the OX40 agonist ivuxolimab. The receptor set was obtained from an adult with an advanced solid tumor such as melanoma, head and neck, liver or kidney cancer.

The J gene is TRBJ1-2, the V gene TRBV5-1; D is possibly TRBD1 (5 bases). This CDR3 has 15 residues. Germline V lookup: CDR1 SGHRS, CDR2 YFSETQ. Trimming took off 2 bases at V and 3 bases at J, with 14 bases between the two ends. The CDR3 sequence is CASSLEGQKHYGYTF. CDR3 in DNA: TGCGCCAGCAGCTTAGAGGGGCAAAAGCACTATGGCTACACCTTC.

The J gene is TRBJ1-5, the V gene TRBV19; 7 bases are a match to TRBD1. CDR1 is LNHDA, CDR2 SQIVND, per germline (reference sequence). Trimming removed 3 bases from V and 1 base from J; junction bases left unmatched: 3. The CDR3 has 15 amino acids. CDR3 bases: TGTGCCAGTAGTATTCAGGGGGAAAGCAATCAGCCCCAGCATTTT. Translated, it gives CASSIQGESNQPQHF.

DNA of the CDR3: TGTGCCAGCAGTGTCGGGACACCCTACGAGCAGTACTTC. Protein sequence: CASSVGTPYEQYF. V and J are TRBV2 and TRBJ2-7, with D possibly matching TRBD1 (6 bases). Germline lookup yields CDR1 SNHLY and CDR2 FYNNEI. The CDR3 runs to 13 residues. V lost 4 bases, J lost 2 bases, and 9 bases lay in between.

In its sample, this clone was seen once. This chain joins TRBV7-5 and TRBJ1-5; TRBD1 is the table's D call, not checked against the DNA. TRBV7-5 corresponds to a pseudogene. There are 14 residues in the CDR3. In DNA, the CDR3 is TGTGCCAGAAGCTTAGACAGGGGCTATCAGCCCCAGCATTTT. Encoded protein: CARSLDRGYQPQHF.

CDR3 amino acids: CASSAYRAAGELFF. CDR3 in DNA: TGTGCCAGTAGTGCTTACAGGGCCGCCGGGGAGCTGTTTTTT. V and J are TRBV19 and TRBJ2-2, with a weak D call TRBD1 (6 bases). The CDR3 covers 14 residues. Germline assignment: CDR1 LNHDA and CDR2 SQIVND (reference sequence). The V end was cut by 5 bases, the J end by 6 bases, with 13 bases between.

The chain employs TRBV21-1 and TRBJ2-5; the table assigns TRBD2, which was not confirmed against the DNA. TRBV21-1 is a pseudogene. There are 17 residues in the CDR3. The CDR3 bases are TGTGCCAGCAGCAAACAAAAGGGTGGCGGGAGGCAAGAGACCCAGTACTTC. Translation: CASSKQKGGGRQETQYF.

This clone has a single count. The CDR3 here is CASSLYALAVPGNEQFF. As DNA, the CDR3 is TGTGCCAGCAGCTTATACGCTTTGGCGGTCCCTGGCAATGAGCAGTTCTTC. The chain couples TRBV7-3 to TRBJ2-1; D remains unclear. The CDR3 is made up of 17 amino acids. With 2 bases removed from V and 6 bases from J, the gap between germline ends came to 20 bases. Germline loops: CDR1 SGHTA, CDR2 FQGTGA. The full variable domain, rest sourced from reference TRBV7-3 and TRBJ2-1, is GAGVSQTPSNKVTEKGKYVELRCDPISGHTALYWYRQSLGQGPEFLIYFQGTGAADDSGLPNDRFFAVRPEGSVSTLKIQRTERGDSAVYLCASSLYALAVPGNEQFFGPGTRLTVL.

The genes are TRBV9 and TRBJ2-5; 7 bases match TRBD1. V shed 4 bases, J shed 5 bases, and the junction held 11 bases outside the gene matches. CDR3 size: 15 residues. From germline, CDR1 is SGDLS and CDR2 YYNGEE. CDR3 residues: CASSSSGTAFETQYF. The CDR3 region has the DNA TGTGCCAGCAGCAGCTCCGGGACAGCTTTCGAGACCCAGTACTTC.

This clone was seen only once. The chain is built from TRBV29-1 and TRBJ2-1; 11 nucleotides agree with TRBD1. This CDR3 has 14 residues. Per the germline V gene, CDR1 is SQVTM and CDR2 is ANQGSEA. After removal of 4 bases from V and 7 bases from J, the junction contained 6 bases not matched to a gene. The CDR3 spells CSVGGTGGWNEQFF. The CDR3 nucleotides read TGCAGCGTTGGTGGGACAGGGGGTTGGAATGAGCAGTTCTTC.

The CDR3 here is CASSLSGYTIYF. DNA of the CDR3: TGTGCCAGCAGCTTATCAGGATACACCATATATTTT. The chain joins TRBV7-9 to TRBJ1-3; no clear D. The CDR3 length is 12 residues. Germline CDR1 is SEHNR and CDR2 is FQNEAQ (reference sequence). The germline V and J ends were trimmed by 2 bases and 8 bases, with 7 bases remaining between them.

The CDR3 protein is CASSDSGAGGVNEQFF. DNA for the CDR3: TGTGCCAGCAGTGACTCGGGGGCAGGAGGTGTGAATGAGCAGTTCTTC. The V and J genes are TRBV6-4 and TRBJ2-1; possibly TRBD1 for D (6 bases). CDR3 length: 16 amino acids. In germline, CDR1 is MRHNA, CDR2 SNTAGT. Between the trimmed V and J ends, which lost 0 bases and 7 bases, there was a span of 16 bases.

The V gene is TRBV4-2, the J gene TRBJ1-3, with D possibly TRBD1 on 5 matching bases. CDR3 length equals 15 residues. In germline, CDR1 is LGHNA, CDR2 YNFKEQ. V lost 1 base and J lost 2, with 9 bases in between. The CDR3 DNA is TGTGCCAGCAGCCAAGTACAGGCAGCTGGAAACACCATATATTTT. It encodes CASSQVQAAGNTIYF.

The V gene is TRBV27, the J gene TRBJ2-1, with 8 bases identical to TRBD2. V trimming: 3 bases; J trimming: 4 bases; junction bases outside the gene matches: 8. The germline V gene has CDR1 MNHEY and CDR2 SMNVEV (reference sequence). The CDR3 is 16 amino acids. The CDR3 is CASSFSAGEAYNEQFF. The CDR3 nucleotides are TGTGCCAGCAGTTTTTCAGCGGGAGAGGCGTACAATGAGCAGTTCTTC.

Here the CDR3 reads CASSVGQGREKLFF. CDR3 nucleotide sequence: TGTGCCAGCAGCGTGGGACAGGGGAGAGAAAAACTGTTTTTT. V and J are TRBV9 and TRBJ1-4; 10 bases align to TRBD1. CDR1 is SGDLS, CDR2 YYNGEE, per germline. The CDR3 is made up of 14 amino acids. V lost 2 bases and J lost 8; bases outside the gene matches: 3.

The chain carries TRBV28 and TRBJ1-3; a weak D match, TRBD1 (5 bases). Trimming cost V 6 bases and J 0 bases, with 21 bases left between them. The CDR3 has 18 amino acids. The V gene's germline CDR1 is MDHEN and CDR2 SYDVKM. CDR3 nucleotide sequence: TGTGCCAGCAGCCCCCCGGTTGAAGGGGCGATCTCTGGAAACACCATATATTTT. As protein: CASSPPVEGAISGNTIYF.

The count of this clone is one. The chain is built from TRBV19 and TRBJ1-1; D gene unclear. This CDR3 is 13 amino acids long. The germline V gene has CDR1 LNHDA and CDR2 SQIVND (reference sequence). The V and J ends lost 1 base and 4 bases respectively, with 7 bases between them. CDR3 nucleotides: TGTGCCAGTAGTATAGGTCCGACCACTGAAGCTTTCTTT. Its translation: CASSIGPTTEAFF.

The CDR3 nucleotides are TGTGCCAGCTGGACAGGGCCTCCTAACTATGGCTACACCTTC. It is translated as CASWTGPPNYGYTF. The chain recombines TRBV6-1 with TRBJ1-2; 8 nucleotides agree with TRBD1. Per the germline V gene, CDR1 is MNHNS and CDR2 is SASEGT. CDR3 size: 14 residues. The J segment lost 0 bases and the V segment lost 8 bases, leaving 5 bases of the junction unmatched.